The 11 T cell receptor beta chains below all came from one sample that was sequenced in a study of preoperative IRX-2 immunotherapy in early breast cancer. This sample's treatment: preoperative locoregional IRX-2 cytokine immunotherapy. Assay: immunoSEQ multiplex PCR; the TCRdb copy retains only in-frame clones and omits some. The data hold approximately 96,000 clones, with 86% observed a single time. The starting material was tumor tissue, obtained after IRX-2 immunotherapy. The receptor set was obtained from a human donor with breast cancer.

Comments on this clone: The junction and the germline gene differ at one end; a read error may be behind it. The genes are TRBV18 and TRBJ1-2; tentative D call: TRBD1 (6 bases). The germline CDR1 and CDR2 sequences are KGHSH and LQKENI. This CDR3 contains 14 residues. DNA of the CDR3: TGTGCCAGTTCACGCCCAGGGACAAGTGAAGGCTACACCTTC. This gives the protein CASSRPGTSEGYTF.

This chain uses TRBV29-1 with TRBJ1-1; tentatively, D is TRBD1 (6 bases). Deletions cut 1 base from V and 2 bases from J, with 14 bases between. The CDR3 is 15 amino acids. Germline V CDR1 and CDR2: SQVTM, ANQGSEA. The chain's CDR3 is CSVEGNGGHNTEAFF. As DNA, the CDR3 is TGCAGCGTTGAAGGGAACGGGGGACATAACACTGAAGCTTTCTTT.

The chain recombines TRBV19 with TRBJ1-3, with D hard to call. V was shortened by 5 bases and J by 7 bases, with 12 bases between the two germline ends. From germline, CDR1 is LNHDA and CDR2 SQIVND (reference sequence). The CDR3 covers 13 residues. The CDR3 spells CASSDQPLNTIYF. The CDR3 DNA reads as TGTGCCAGTAGTGACCAACCACTGAACACCATATATTTT.

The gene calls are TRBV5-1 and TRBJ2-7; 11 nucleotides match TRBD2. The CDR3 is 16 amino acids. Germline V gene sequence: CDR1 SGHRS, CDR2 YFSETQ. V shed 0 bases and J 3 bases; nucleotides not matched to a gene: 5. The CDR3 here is CASSLVGLAGGYEQYF. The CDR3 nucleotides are TGCGCCAGCAGCTTGGTAGGCCTAGCGGGAGGCTACGAGCAGTACTTC.

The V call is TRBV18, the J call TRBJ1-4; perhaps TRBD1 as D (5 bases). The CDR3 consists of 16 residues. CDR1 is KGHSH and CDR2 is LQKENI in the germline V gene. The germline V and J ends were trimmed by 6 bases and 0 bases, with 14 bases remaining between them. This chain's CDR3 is CASSPPEGTTNEKLFF. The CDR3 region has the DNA TGTGCCAGCTCTCCTCCCGAGGGGACAACTAATGAAAAACTGTTTTTT.

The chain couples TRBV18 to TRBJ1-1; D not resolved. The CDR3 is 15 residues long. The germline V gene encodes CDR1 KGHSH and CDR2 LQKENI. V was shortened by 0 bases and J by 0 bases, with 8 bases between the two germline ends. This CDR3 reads CASSPPKAVNTEAFF. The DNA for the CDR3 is TGTGCCAGCTCACCACCCAAGGCGGTGAACACTGAAGCTTTCTTT. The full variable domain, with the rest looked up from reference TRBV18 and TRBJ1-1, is NAGVMQNPRHLVRRRGQEARLRCSPMKGHSHVYWYRQLPEEGLKFMVYLQKENIIDESGMPKERFSAEFPKEGPSILRIQQVVRGDSAAYFCASSPPKAVNTEAFFGQGTRLTVV.

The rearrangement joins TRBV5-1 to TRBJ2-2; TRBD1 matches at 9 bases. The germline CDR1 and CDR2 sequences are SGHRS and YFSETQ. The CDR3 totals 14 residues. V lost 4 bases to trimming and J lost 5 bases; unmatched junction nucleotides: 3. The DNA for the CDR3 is TGCGCCAGCAGCCCTGACAGGGGGACCGGGGAGCTGTTTTTT. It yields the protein CASSPDRGTGELFF.

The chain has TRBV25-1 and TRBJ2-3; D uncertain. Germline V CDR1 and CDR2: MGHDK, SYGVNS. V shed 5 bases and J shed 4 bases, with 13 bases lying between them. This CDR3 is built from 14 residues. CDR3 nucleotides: TGTGCCAGCAGTCCGCTCGTCGTCCCAGATACGCAGTATTTT. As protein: CASSPLVVPDTQYF.

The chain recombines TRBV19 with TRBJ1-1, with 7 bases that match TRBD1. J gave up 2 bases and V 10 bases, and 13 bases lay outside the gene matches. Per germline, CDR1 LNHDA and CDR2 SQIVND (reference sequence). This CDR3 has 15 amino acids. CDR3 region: CATGGQEVVNTEAFF. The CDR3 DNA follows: TGTGCCACCGGCGGACAGGAGGTTGTAAACACTGAAGCTTTCTTT.

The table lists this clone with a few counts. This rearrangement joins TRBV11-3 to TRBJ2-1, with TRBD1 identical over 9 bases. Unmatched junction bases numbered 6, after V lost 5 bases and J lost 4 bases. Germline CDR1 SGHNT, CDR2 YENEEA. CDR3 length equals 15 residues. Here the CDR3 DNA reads TGTGCCAGCAGCCCCGGGACAGGGAGATACAATGAGCAGTTCTTC. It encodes CASSPGTGRYNEQFF.

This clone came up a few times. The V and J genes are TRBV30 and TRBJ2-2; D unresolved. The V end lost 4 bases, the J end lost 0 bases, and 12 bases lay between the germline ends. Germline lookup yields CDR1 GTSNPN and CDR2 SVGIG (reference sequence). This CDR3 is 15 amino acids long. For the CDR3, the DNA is TGTGCCTGGATCCCACCCGGGTCGAACACCGGGGAGCTGTTTTTT. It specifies CAWIPPGSNTGELFF. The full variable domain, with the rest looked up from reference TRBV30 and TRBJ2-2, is SQTIHQWPATLVQPVGSPLSLECTVEGTSNPNLYWYRQAAGRGLQLLFYSVGIGQISSEVPQNLSASRPQDRQFILSSKKLLLSDSGFYLCAWIPPGSNTGELFFGEGSRLTVL.